These 30 T cell receptor beta chains came from one sample sequenced in a study of blood T cell repertoires in COVID-19. The method was immunoSEQ multiplex PCR; TCRdb's version includes in-frame clones alone and lacks a portion of them. The sample lists just under 150,000 clones, roughly 85% occurring once. The material sequenced was peripheral blood. The receptors stem from a human donor with acute or convalescent COVID-19. The donor label of this sample is uncertain.

The gene calls are TRBV18 and TRBJ1-5; the D gene is possibly TRBD1 (6 bases). Trimming removed 4 bases at V and 1 base at J, with 17 bases between. The CDR3 runs to 17 residues. From germline, CDR1 is KGHSH and CDR2 LQKENI. CDR3 sequence (DNA): TGTGCCAGCTCACTATACAGAGGGGGGGCCAGCAATCAGCCCCAGCATTTT. The encoded protein is CASSLYRGGASNQPQHF.

This clone has a single count. J is TRBJ2-5 and V is TRBV20-1, with D possibly matching TRBD1 (6 bases). In germline, CDR1 is DFQATT, CDR2 SNEGSKA (reference sequence). The CDR3 runs to 11 residues. The V and J ends lost 4 bases and 10 bases respectively, with 13 bases between them. The DNA of the CDR3 is TGCAGTGCTACCCGGTCGGGACACCAGTACTTC. The encoded protein is CSATRSGHQYF.

This clone was seen once. This chain uses TRBV30 with TRBJ2-1; D remains unclear. Trimming cost V 2 bases and J 3 bases, with 8 bases left between them. Germline values: CDR1 GTSNPN, CDR2 SVGIG (reference sequence). The CDR3 has 13 amino acids. The CDR3 reads CAWSRSLYNEQFF. CDR3 in DNA: TGTGCCTGGAGTCGGTCCCTCTACAATGAGCAGTTCTTC.

V and J are TRBV3-1 (or the pseudogene TRBV3-2) and TRBJ1-1; 8 positions match TRBD1. CDR1 is LGHDT, CDR2 YNNKEL, per germline (reference sequence). The CDR3 is 18 amino acids. The J segment lost 0 bases and the V segment lost 1 base, leaving 10 bases of the junction unmatched. Here the CDR3 reads CASSQGRTGSGMNTEAFF. In DNA form, the CDR3 reads TGTGCCAGCAGCCAAGGTCGGACAGGGAGTGGGATGAACACTGAAGCTTTCTTT.

The chain has TRBV28 and TRBJ1-2; TRBD1 matches 8 bases. Germline CDR1 is MDHEN and CDR2 is SYDVKM. The CDR3 sequence is 14 residues long. Trimming cost V 7 bases and J 0 bases; bases outside gene matches: 4. CDR3 sequence: CASTLTGANYGYTF. As DNA, the CDR3 is TGTGCCAGCACCCTGACAGGGGCTAACTATGGCTACACCTTC.

The gene calls are TRBV6-2 or TRBV6-3 and TRBJ2-1, with 10 bases fitting TRBD2. This CDR3 region has 15 residues. V was pared by 2 bases and J by 5 bases, with 3 bases of the junction left unmatched. CDR1 and CDR2 from the germline V gene are MNHEY and SVGEGT. The CDR3 sequence is CASSYSTSGDNEQFF. The DNA of the CDR3 is TGTGCCAGCAGTTACAGTACTAGCGGGGACAATGAGCAGTTCTTC.

The V call is TRBV11-2, the J call TRBJ2-3, with 7 bases that match TRBD2. Germline V gene data show CDR1 as SGHAT and CDR2 as FQNNGV. The V segment lost 5 bases and the J segment 4 bases; nucleotides outside the gene matches: 12. The CDR3 covers 16 residues. DNA of the CDR3: TGTGCCAGCAGCCCTCGGATTCTAGGGAGGGCAGATACGCAGTATTTT. This encodes CASSPRILGRADTQYF. The full variable domain, rest sourced from reference TRBV11-2 and TRBJ2-3, is EAGVAQSPRYKIIEKRQSVAFWCNPISGHATLYWYQQILGQGPKLLIQFQNNGVVDDSQLPKDRFSAERLKGVDSTLKIQPAKLEDSAVYLCASSPRILGRADTQYFGPGTRLTVL.

The J gene is TRBJ1-4, the V gene TRBV27, with D possibly TRBD1 on 5 matching bases. This CDR3 is 14 amino acids long. The germline gives CDR1 MNHEY, CDR2 SMNVEV (reference sequence). Deletions cut 6 bases from V and 5 bases from J, with 13 bases between. Here the CDR3 reads CASRPGVPNEKLFF. The CDR3 DNA reads TGTGCCAGCAGACCGGGGGTACCCAATGAAAAACTGTTTTTT.

This chain uses TRBV6-5 with TRBJ1-2; weak D call: TRBD1 (6 bases). Between the trimmed V and J ends, which lost 6 bases and 5 bases, there was a span of 7 bases. CDR3 size: 11 residues. Germline V CDR1 and CDR2: MNHEY, SVGAGI. The CDR3 bases are TGTGCCAGCAGAACAGGGTATGGCTACACCTTC. It is translated as CASRTGYGYTF.

J is TRBJ1-6 and V is TRBV5-1, with a possible D match to TRBD1 (5 bases). Germline V lookup: CDR1 SGHRS, CDR2 YFSETQ. The ends were cut back, 4 bases at V and 7 bases at J, with 9 bases in the middle. The CDR3 is 13 amino acids. The CDR3 loop is CASSQGANSPLHF. CDR3 bases: TGCGCCAGCAGCCAGGGCGCGAATTCACCCCTCCACTTT.

The table lists this clone with a count of one. The chain links TRBV19 to TRBJ2-5; 8 bases map to TRBD1. Germline V lookup: CDR1 LNHDA, CDR2 SQIVND (reference sequence). CDR3 size: 13 residues. The V gene end was trimmed by 6 bases and the J gene end by 7 bases; junction bases not matched to a gene: 7. The CDR3 is CASSSGGWGTQYF. The CDR3 region has the DNA TGTGCCAGTAGCTCAGGGGGCTGGGGGACCCAGTACTTC.

The V gene is TRBV10-3, the J gene TRBJ1-5; 8 bases align to TRBD1. The CDR3 runs 16 residues. J lost 0 bases, V lost 8 bases, and 9 bases had no gene match. Germline V gene sequence: CDR1 ENHRY, CDR2 SYGVKD. The CDR3 reads CAIGQGEGSSNQPQHF. DNA of the CDR3: TGTGCCATCGGACAGGGCGAGGGGTCTAGCAATCAGCCCCAGCATTTT.

DNA for the CDR3: TGTGCCAGCAGCCAGGGGAGCTCTGGAAACACCATATATTTT. Translation gives CASSQGSSGNTIYF. The V gene is TRBV27, the J gene TRBJ1-3, with D perhaps matching TRBD1 (6 bases). V lost 6 bases and J 0 bases, leaving 9 bases between the germline ends. Germline-derived CDR1 and CDR2 are MNHEY and SMNVEV (reference sequence). The CDR3 is 14 amino acids.

The chain links TRBV19 to TRBJ2-3, with 11 bases aligning to TRBD1. Germline assignment: CDR1 LNHDA and CDR2 SQIVND (reference sequence). The CDR3 sequence is 14 residues long. V dropped 9 bases and J dropped 5; count of bases not matched to a gene: 7. CDR3 nucleotides: TGTGCCAGGCAGGGACAGGGGGATGAAGATACGCAGTATTTT. Residues: CARQGQGDEDTQYF.

The gene calls are TRBV7-9 and TRBJ2-7, with 7 bases identical to TRBD1. The CDR3 has 14 residues. V lost 5 bases, J lost 0 bases, and 4 bases stayed unmatched. Germline lookup yields CDR1 SEHNR and CDR2 FQNEAQ (reference sequence). The CDR3 protein is CASSLDRASYEQYV. The CDR3 coding sequence is TGTGCCAGCAGCCTCGACAGGGCCTCCTACGAGCAGTACGTC.

The rearrangement links TRBV9 to TRBJ2-2; 7 bases agree with TRBD2. Germline CDR1 SGDLS, CDR2 YYNGEE. The CDR3 has 15 residues. Trimming at V came to 1 base and at J to 4 bases, leaving 4 bases not matched to a gene. Here the CDR3 reads CASSVNWGGTGELFF. The CDR3 DNA is TGTGCCAGCAGCGTAAACTGGGGGGGCACCGGGGAGCTGTTTTTT.

The chain combines TRBV9 with TRBJ1-1; 7 bases line up with TRBD1. CDR1 and CDR2 from the germline V gene are SGDLS and YYNGEE. This CDR3 contains 14 residues. Losses at the gene ends were 3 bases for V and 5 bases for J; bases not matched to a gene: 7. Here the CDR3 reads CASSGRQGSTEAFF. Written as DNA, the CDR3 is TGTGCCAGCAGCGGAAGACAGGGAAGTACTGAAGCTTTCTTT.

The V and J genes are TRBV10-3 and TRBJ2-3; D gene ambiguous. V was trimmed by 2 bases and J by 1 base, leaving 16 bases between them. The CDR3 totals 17 residues. Germline V gives CDR1 ENHRY, CDR2 SYGVKD. CDR3 coding DNA: TGTGCCATCAGTGAGGTCCCCTCTGGGCCCCGCACAGATACGCAGTATTTT. It yields the protein CAISEVPSGPRTDTQYF.

This clone came up once. This chain joins TRBV4-3 and TRBJ1-6; TRBD1 aligns across 12 bases. The CDR3 length is 19 residues. Looked up from germline, CDR1 is LGHNA and CDR2 is YSLEER. The V gene end was trimmed by 4 bases and the J gene end by 10 bases; junction bases not matched to a gene: 17. The CDR3 protein is CASSPSAGTGGFSGSPLHF. DNA for the CDR3: TGCGCCAGCAGCCCGTCTGCCGGGACAGGGGGCTTTTCGGGCTCACCCCTCCACTTT.

The chain carries TRBV5-1 and TRBJ2-3; 7 nucleotides line up with TRBD2. The V gene's germline CDR1 is SGHRS and CDR2 YFSETQ. V shed 6 bases, J shed 2 bases, and the junction held 9 bases outside the gene matches. The CDR3 covers 15 residues. CDR3 in DNA: TGCGCCAGCAACGAAGCGGGGTCAGCCACAGATACGCAGTATTTT. It is translated as CASNEAGSATDTQYF. Full variable domain (missing parts from reference TRBV5-1 and TRBJ2-3): KAGVTQTPRYLIKTRGQQVTLSCSPISGHRSVSWYQQTPGQGLQFLFEYFSETQRNKGNFPGRFSGRQFSNSRSEMNVSTLELGDSALYLCASNEAGSATDTQYFGPGTRLTVL.

This clone came up once. The J gene is TRBJ2-3, the V gene TRBV29-1; TRBD2 agrees at 14 bases. This CDR3 is built from 18 residues. Germline CDR1 SQVTM, CDR2 ANQGSEA. The V gene end was trimmed by 0 bases and the J gene end by 1 base; junction bases not matched to a gene: 6. The CDR3 nucleotides are TGCAGCGTTGAAGACCCCCGACTAGCGGGAGGGGGCACAGATACGCAGTATTTT. This codes for CSVEDPRLAGGGTDTQYF.

This chain joins TRBV6-2 or TRBV6-3 and TRBJ1-1, with no clear D. Germline CDR1 and CDR2: MNHEY and SVGEGT. V shed 2 bases and J shed 1 base, with 8 bases lying between them. The CDR3 runs 14 residues. The CDR3 sequence: CASSYDTGNTEAFF. For the CDR3, the DNA is TGTGCCAGCAGTTACGACACTGGGAACACTGAAGCTTTCTTT.

The gene calls are TRBV12-5 and TRBJ2-2; D unresolved. The CDR3 length is 17 residues. The V gene lost 1 base and the J gene lost 5 bases, with 17 bases spanning the gap. The V gene's germline CDR1 is LGHNT and CDR2 FRNRAP. In DNA, the CDR3 is TGTGCTAGTGGTTTGGCCTTCGACTTGGAAAAAACCGGGGAGCTGTTTTTT. Its protein product is CASGLAFDLEKTGELFF. Drawing the rest from reference TRBV12-5 and TRBJ2-2, the complete variable domain is DARVTQTPRHKVTEMGQEVTMRCQPILGHNTVFWYRQTMMQGLELLAYFRNRAPLDDSGMPKDRFSAEMPDATLATLKIQPSEPRDSAVYFCASGLAFDLEKTGELFFGEGSRLTVL.

V is TRBV6-6 and J is TRBJ1-1, with 11 bases aligning to TRBD1. Germline V gives CDR1 MNHNY, CDR2 SVGAGI (reference sequence). V shed 5 bases, J shed 1 base, and the junction held 3 bases outside the gene matches. The CDR3 covers 15 residues. The CDR3 sequence is CASSGQGAGNTEAFF. CDR3 sequence (DNA): TGTGCCAGCAGTGGACAGGGGGCCGGGAACACTGAAGCTTTCTTT.

The rearrangement uses TRBV2 and TRBJ1-3; D may be TRBD1 (6 bases). With 4 bases removed from V and 2 bases from J, the gap between germline ends came to 12 bases. CDR1 and CDR2 from the germline V gene are SNHLY and FYNNEI. This CDR3 region has 15 residues. CDR3 sequence reads: CASSVKQGAGNTIYF. CDR3 DNA sequence: TGTGCCAGCAGTGTCAAACAGGGAGCTGGAAACACCATATATTTT.

The chain joins TRBV6-1 to TRBJ2-7; D possibly corresponds to TRBD2 (6 bases). Deletions cut 3 bases from V and 7 bases from J, with 19 bases between. The CDR3 sequence is 15 residues long. Germline V gene sequence: CDR1 MNHNS, CDR2 SASEGT. CDR3 residues: CASSDPGTASGEQYF. CDR3 nucleotide sequence: TGTGCCAGCAGTGATCCCGGGACCGCGAGCGGGGAGCAGTACTTC.

The V and J genes are TRBV7-6 and TRBJ1-3; no firm D call. Germline V gives CDR1 SGHVS, CDR2 FNYEAQ. V was cut by 0 bases and J by 8 bases, with 8 bases left in between. This CDR3 is 13 amino acids long. CDR3 nucleotide sequence: TGTGCCAGCAGCTTAGCGGAGGGATACACCATATATTTT. Protein sequence: CASSLAEGYTIYF. Variable domain in full (rest from reference TRBV7-6 and TRBJ1-3): GAGVSQSPRYKVTKRGQDVALRCDPISGHVSLYWYRQALGQGPEFLTYFNYEAQQDKSGLPNDRFSAERPEGSISTLTIQRTEQRDSAMYRCASSLAEGYTIYFGEGSWLTVV.

The chain recombines TRBV6-2 or TRBV6-3 with TRBJ1-5, with 10 positions matching TRBD1. This CDR3 is built from 19 residues. Germline trimming cut 2 bases from V and 2 bases from J; bases unmatched to any gene: 12. Germline V lookup: CDR1 MNHEY, CDR2 SVGEGT. The CDR3 nucleotides read TGTGCCAGCAGTTACCCGGGACAGGGGATTGCGGCTGGCAATCAGCCCCAGCATTTT. It is translated as CASSYPGQGIAAGNQPQHF.

Here the CDR3 reads CASRSTGATNEKLFF. DNA of the CDR3: TGCGCCAGCAGGTCAACAGGGGCAACTAATGAAAAACTGTTTTTT. The J gene is TRBJ1-4, the V gene TRBV5-1; TRBD1 matches 7 bases. The CDR3 runs to 15 residues. With V trimmed by 5 bases and J by 0 bases, 4 bases remained unmatched. Germline values: CDR1 SGHRS, CDR2 YFSETQ.

The chain couples TRBV5-4 to TRBJ2-1; D is unresolved. V was shortened by 2 bases and J by 4 bases, with 13 bases between the two germline ends. The germline CDR1 and CDR2 sequences are SGHNT and YYREEE (reference sequence). The CDR3 runs 15 residues. The CDR3 sequence is CASSFSAELYNEQFF. In DNA, the CDR3 is TGTGCCAGCAGCTTTAGTGCGGAATTATACAATGAGCAGTTCTTC.